These 17 T cell receptor beta chains came from one sample sequenced in a study of STAT5B mutations in CD4+ large granular lymphocyte leukemia. Using immunoSEQ multiplex PCR, the repertoire was profiled, and TCRdb retains in-frame clones only, with some absent. The table has about 31,000 clones, about 76% seen once. Input material: CD4+ T cells from blood buffy coats. All receptors derive from a human donor in good health.

A few counts support this clone. The V and J genes are TRBV19 and TRBJ1-1, with D uncertain. Trimming shortened V by 8 bases and J by 1 base, and 14 bases separated the two germline ends. The CDR3 has 14 amino acids. Germline V CDR1 and CDR2: LNHDA, SQIVND (reference sequence). CDR3: CASSELPRNTEAFF. The CDR3 nucleotides are TGTGCCAGTTCCGAACTACCAAGGAACACTGAAGCTTTCTTT.

The rearrangement joins TRBV15 to TRBJ1-3; D gene ambiguous. The CDR3 sequence is 14 residues long. V gave up 0 bases and J gave up 5 bases, with 8 bases separating them. Germline lookup yields CDR1 LNHNV and CDR2 YYDKDF (reference sequence). In DNA, the CDR3 is TGTGCCACCAGCAGAGATCGGAAGAGAAACACCATATATTTT. Its protein is CATSRDRKRNTIYF.

The chain links TRBV2 to TRBJ1-2; perhaps TRBD1 as D (5 bases). CDR3 length: 14 residues. The V end lost 3 bases, the J end lost 2 bases, and 10 bases lay between the germline ends. Germline CDR1 SNHLY, CDR2 FYNNEI. The CDR3 loop reads CASSDRGRNYGYTF. The CDR3 DNA is TGTGCCAGCAGTGACCGGGGACGGAACTATGGCTACACCTTC. The entire variable domain, with the rest obtained from reference TRBV2 and TRBJ1-2, is as follows: EPEVTQTPSHQVTQMGQEVILRCVPISNHLYFYWYRQILGQKVEFLVSFYNNEISEKSEIFDDQFSVERPDGSNFTLKIRSTKLEDSAMYFCASSDRGRNYGYTFGSGTRLTVV.

The V gene is TRBV7-2, the J gene TRBJ1-1; the match to TRBD1 covers 10 bases. V trimming: 4 bases; J trimming: 0 bases; junction bases outside the gene matches: 8. CDR3 size: 17 residues. Germline CDR1 is SGHTA and CDR2 is FQGNSA. This chain's CDR3 is CASSSDRGLRVNTEAFF. CDR3 sequence (DNA): TGTGCCAGCAGCTCCGACAGGGGGCTAAGGGTGAACACTGAAGCTTTCTTT.

V gene TRBV5-1 combines with J gene TRBJ2-3; D might be TRBD1 (6 bases). Germline V gene data show CDR1 as SGHRS and CDR2 as YFSETQ. The CDR3 loop spans 15 amino acids. Trimming removed 0 bases from V and 4 bases from J, with 12 bases in between. The CDR3 is CASSLGQGFADTQYF. DNA of the CDR3: TGCGCCAGCAGCTTGGGCCAGGGGTTTGCAGATACGCAGTATTTT.

The rearrangement joins TRBV28 to TRBJ1-1; D is undetermined. Germline values: CDR1 MDHEN, CDR2 SYDVKM. V was clipped by 5 bases and J by 2 bases, with 15 bases between them. CDR3 length: 15 residues. CDR3 in amino acids: CASSPSTRFNTEAFF. The CDR3 coding sequence is TGTGCCAGCAGTCCCTCGACACGATTCAACACTGAAGCTTTCTTT.

This rearrangement joins TRBV6-5 to TRBJ1-2, with a tentative D call TRBD1 (5 bases). Deletions cut 8 bases from V and 1 base from J, with 17 bases between. This CDR3 is 15 amino acids long. CDR1 and CDR2 from the germline V gene are MNHEY and SVGAGI. CDR3 nucleotide sequence: TGTGCCAGCTTCTCGGGGCAGCCCTATAACTATGGCTACACCTTC. Its translation: CASFSGQPYNYGYTF.

The chain is built from TRBV7-8 and TRBJ2-7; D unclear. The V gene lost 6 bases and the J gene lost 4 bases, with 10 bases spanning the gap. The germline V gene encodes CDR1 SGHVS and CDR2 FQNEAQ. This CDR3 is built from 12 residues. For the CDR3, the DNA is TGTGCCAGCAGGGTGGACCAATACGAGCAGTACTTC. This translates into CASRVDQYEQYF.

The chain combines TRBV6-5 with TRBJ1-2; D unresolved. Looked up from germline, CDR1 is MNHEY and CDR2 is SVGAGI. The CDR3 has 14 residues. V was cut by 7 bases and J by 14 bases, with 26 bases left in between. In DNA, the CDR3 is TGTGCCAGCATGATATCACGGACTGCAGTTCGGTATACCTTC. Translation gives CASMISRTAVRYTF.

V usage is TRBV5-6 and J usage is TRBJ1-2; a possible D gene is TRBD1 (6 bases). CDR1 is SGHDT and CDR2 is YYEEEE in the germline V gene. The CDR3 spans 13 residues. Deletions cut 2 bases from V and 7 bases from J, with 12 bases between. The DNA for the CDR3 is TGTGCCAGCAGCTTTCTTGAGGACAGTGGCTACACCTTC. Translation: CASSFLEDSGYTF.

The genes are TRBV11-2 and TRBJ2-5; D remains unclear. Germline CDR1 is SGHAT and CDR2 is FQNNGV. V was shortened by 2 bases and J by 2 bases, with 6 bases between the two germline ends. The CDR3 is 13 residues long. In nucleotides, the CDR3 is TGTGCCAGCAGCTTAAACAGACAAGAGACCCAGTACTTC. Encoded protein: CASSLNRQETQYF.

This clone came up a few times. The rearrangement joins TRBV5-5 to TRBJ1-6; D is possibly TRBD1 (6 bases). This CDR3 spans 15 amino acids. Trimming pared 3 bases from V and 8 bases from J, leaving 15 bases between. The germline gives CDR1 SGHKS, CDR2 YYEKEE (reference sequence). Written as DNA, the CDR3 is TGTGCCAGCAGCTGGAAAAGGGGGGTCGATTCACCCCTCCACTTT. The encoded protein is CASSWKRGVDSPLHF.

The chain combines TRBV19 with TRBJ1-5; D unresolved. CDR3 length: 16 amino acids. The V end lost 4 bases, the J end lost 2 bases, and 15 bases lay between the germline ends. Germline CDR1 LNHDA, CDR2 SQIVND (reference sequence). The CDR3 DNA is TGTGCCAGTAGTACCCGGGCCTTAAGTGGCAATCAGCCCCAGCATTTT. Its translation is CASSTRALSGNQPQHF. Drawing the rest from reference TRBV19 and TRBJ1-5, the complete variable domain is DGGITQSPKYLFRKEGQNVTLSCEQNLNHDAMYWYRQDPGQGLRLIYYSQIVNDFQKGDIAEGYSVSREKKESFPLTVTSAQKNPTAFYLCASSTRALSGNQPQHFGDGTRLSIL.

J is TRBJ2-4 and V is TRBV14; D might be TRBD1 or TRBD2, each matching 5 bases. The CDR3 covers 16 residues. V lost 1 base and J 7 bases, leaving 17 bases between the germline ends. CDR1 and CDR2 (germline): SGHDN, FVKESK. The CDR3 sequence is CASSQVEGPLGNIQYF. The CDR3 nucleotides are TGTGCCAGCAGCCAAGTAGAGGGACCTCTGGGGAACATTCAGTACTTC.

This chain uses TRBV7-2 with TRBJ2-7; weak D call: TRBD2 (6 bases). Germline V CDR1 and CDR2: SGHTA, FQGNSA. The CDR3 has 19 amino acids. The ends were cut back, 2 bases at V and 2 bases at J, with 25 bases in the middle. The CDR3 spells CASSLYLSASANPTYEQYF. The CDR3 DNA reads as TGTGCCAGCAGCTTATATCTTAGCGCTAGCGCGAACCCCACCTACGAGCAGTACTTC.

The chain joins TRBV7-8 to TRBJ2-7; D tentatively fits TRBD1 or TRBD2 (6 bases each). CDR1 is SGHVS, CDR2 FQNEAQ, per germline. The CDR3 totals 16 residues. The germline V and J ends were trimmed by 0 bases and 0 bases, with 12 bases remaining between them. In nucleotides, the CDR3 is TGTGCCAGCAGCTTAGCGCGGGACACTTACTCCTACGAGCAGTACTTC. Translating gives CASSLARDTYSYEQYF.

This clone was found once. The rearrangement uses TRBV5-1 and TRBJ1-4; D is unresolved. Germline values: CDR1 SGHRS, CDR2 YFSETQ. This CDR3 comprises 14 residues. The V end lost 0 bases, the J end lost 0 bases, and 3 bases lay between the germline ends. The CDR3, as DNA: TGCGCCAGCAGCTTGGACACAACTAATGAAAAACTGTTTTTT. Amino acid sequence: CASSLDTTNEKLFF.